These 22 T cell receptor beta chains were sequenced from one sample in a study of shared clonotypes between healthy human individuals. TCRdb's table, derived via immunoSEQ multiplex PCR, lists solely in-frame clones and lacks some. This table has millions of clones, 90% to 95% appearing once. The material sequenced was naive CD4+ T cells sorted from blood. Described subset: CD45RA+ positively selected. The receptors shown here come from a man younger than 35 in good health.

Notes on this clone: The sample carries other DNA sequences with the same CDR3. The CDR3 region has the DNA TGTGCCAGTAGGGGACAGGGTGTGTACGAGCAGTACTTC. Amino acid sequence: CASRGQGVYEQYF. The genes are TRBV19 and TRBJ2-7; 9 nucleotides line up with TRBD1. Germline V lookup: CDR1 LNHDA, CDR2 SQIVND (reference sequence). The V and J ends lost 6 bases and 4 bases, in that order; junction bases with no gene match: 4. This CDR3 comprises 13 residues.

This chain connects TRBV6-5 to TRBJ2-6, with TRBD1 matching 7 bases. The CDR3 sequence is 15 residues long. The germline V gene has CDR1 MNHEY and CDR2 SVGAGI. V lost 6 bases, J lost 2 bases, and 4 bases stayed unmatched. The CDR3 protein is CASSQGGAGANVLTF. The CDR3, as DNA: TGTGCCAGCAGCCAAGGGGGCGCTGGGGCCAACGTCCTGACTTTC.

CDR3 bases: TGTGCCAGCAGCCCACTAGGGGGATCCTACAATGAGCAGTTCTTC. This encodes CASSPLGGSYNEQFF. The chain has TRBV9 and TRBJ2-1, with D perhaps TRBD1 (6 bases). The CDR3 is 15 residues long. V was pared by 4 bases and J by 1 base, with 12 bases between. The V gene's germline CDR1 is SGDLS and CDR2 YYNGEE.

This clone was picked up one time. The CDR3 here is CASSKLAGDWFNEQFF. CDR3 nucleotide sequence: TGTGCCAGCAGCAAACTAGCGGGGGATTGGTTCAATGAGCAGTTCTTC. This chain links TRBV7-9 with TRBJ2-1, with TRBD2 identical over 11 bases. The CDR3 is made up of 16 amino acids. Per the germline V gene, CDR1 is SEHNR and CDR2 is FQNEAQ (reference sequence). The V gene end was trimmed by 5 bases and the J gene end by 6 bases; junction bases not matched to a gene: 9.

In regard to this clone: Other nucleotide sequences from this sample produce the same CDR3. The V gene is TRBV18, the J gene TRBJ1-3; D call uncertain. The germline CDR1 and CDR2 sequences are KGHSH and LQKENI. The CDR3 is 14 amino acids. V was shortened by 3 bases and J by 4 bases, with 10 bases between the two germline ends. The chain's CDR3 is CASSPAGYGNTIYF. The CDR3 nucleotides are TGTGCCAGCTCACCCGCGGGGTACGGAAACACCATATATTTT.

This chain uses TRBV28 with TRBJ2-7; D unclear. There are 14 residues in the CDR3. Trimming removed 4 bases from V and 5 bases from J, with 15 bases in between. CDR1 and CDR2 (germline): MDHEN, SYDVKM. Here the CDR3 DNA reads TGTGCCAGCAGTTGGGCAGGTAAAAGGGACGAGCAGTACTTC. Translating gives CASSWAGKRDEQYF.

The V and J genes are TRBV19 and TRBJ1-1; possibly TRBD1 for D (6 bases). Between the trimmed V and J ends, which lost 1 base and 1 base, there was a span of 13 bases. Germline-derived CDR1 and CDR2 are LNHDA and SQIVND (reference sequence). The CDR3 loop spans 16 amino acids. The CDR3 region is CASSIVFGGANTEAFF. Written as DNA, the CDR3 is TGTGCCAGTAGTATAGTTTTCGGGGGCGCGAACACTGAAGCTTTCTTT.

Of note for this clone: The identical CDR3 is also encoded by other nucleotide sequences in the sample. The chain links TRBV6-5 to TRBJ1-1; D is ambiguous. CDR1 is MNHEY, CDR2 SVGAGI, per germline. Trimming removed 5 bases from V and 0 bases from J, with 7 bases in between. The CDR3 is 13 amino acids. This CDR3 is CASSRKMNTEAFF. CDR3 sequence (DNA): TGTGCCAGCAGTCGTAAGATGAACACTGAAGCTTTCTTT.

The gene calls are TRBV7-8 and TRBJ2-3; weak D call: TRBD1 (6 bases). Trimming removed 3 bases from V and 2 bases from J, with 15 bases in between. Per the germline V gene, CDR1 is SGHVS and CDR2 is FQNEAQ. The CDR3 has 16 amino acids. The CDR3 reads CASSFNSAGATDTQYF. As DNA, the CDR3 is TGTGCCAGCAGCTTTAATTCTGCAGGGGCCACAGATACGCAGTATTTT. Using reference TRBV7-8 and TRBJ2-3 for the parts outside the CDR3, the full variable domain is GAGVSQSPRYKVAKRGQDVALRCDPISGHVSLFWYQQALGQGPEFLTYFQNEAQLDKSGLPSDRFFAERPEGSVSTLKIQRTQQEDSAVYLCASSFNSAGATDTQYFGPGTRLTVL.

V is TRBV5-5 and J is TRBJ2-7; possibly TRBD1 or TRBD2 for D (5 bases each). V shed 1 base and J shed 0 bases, with 14 bases lying between them. Germline CDR1 and CDR2: SGHKS and YYEKEE (reference sequence). This CDR3 has 16 residues. CDR3 bases: TGTGCCAGCAGCTTGCGAAACCGGGACGGCTCCTACGAGCAGTACTTC. It is translated as CASSLRNRDGSYEQYF.

This clone was seen a few times. This chain uses TRBV19 with TRBJ1-5, with D hard to call. Germline values: CDR1 LNHDA, CDR2 SQIVND (reference sequence). This CDR3 comprises 15 residues. Trimming took off 3 bases at V and 5 bases at J, with 14 bases between the two ends. Here the CDR3 reads CASSIRGMGDQPQHF. The CDR3 region has the DNA TGTGCCAGTAGTATTCGTGGGATGGGAGATCAGCCCCAGCATTTT. The variable domain in full, completed from reference TRBV19 and TRBJ1-5, reads DGGITQSPKYLFRKEGQNVTLSCEQNLNHDAMYWYRQDPGQGLRLIYYSQIVNDFQKGDIAEGYSVSREKKESFPLTVTSAQKNPTAFYLCASSIRGMGDQPQHFGDGTRLSIL.

The chain has TRBV2 and TRBJ2-7; D may be TRBD1 (5 bases). The CDR3 is made up of 16 amino acids. The germline V and J ends were trimmed by 4 bases and 0 bases, with 16 bases remaining between them. CDR1 is SNHLY, CDR2 FYNNEI, per germline. The CDR3: CASSGPSDIFSYEQYF. CDR3 in DNA: TGTGCCAGCAGTGGTCCGTCGGACATCTTCTCCTACGAGCAGTACTTC.

This sequence joins TRBV7-9 and TRBJ2-2; maybe TRBD2 (6 bases). The V gene's germline CDR1 is SEHNR and CDR2 FQNEAQ (reference sequence). CDR3 length: 17 residues. V lost 2 bases, J lost 5 bases, and 18 bases lay in between. CDR3 bases: TGTGCCAGCAGCTTACCGGGGGAGCGAGAGGGAACCGGGGAGCTGTTTTTT. This encodes CASSLPGEREGTGELFF.

The V call is TRBV7-2, the J call TRBJ2-1; D may be TRBD1 (6 bases). Germline V gene sequence: CDR1 SGHTA, CDR2 FQGNSA. The CDR3 has 16 amino acids. The ends were cut back, 2 bases at V and 4 bases at J, with 15 bases in the middle. CDR3 region: CASSLSGHGSYNEQFF. The CDR3 region has the DNA TGTGCCAGCAGCTTATCGGGACATGGGTCATACAATGAGCAGTTCTTC.

Notes on this clone: At the DNA level, this CDR3 is encoded by other sequences in the same sample as well. The chain employs TRBV7-2 and TRBJ2-1; no firm D call. The CDR3 is 12 amino acids. Germline V gene sequence: CDR1 SGHTA, CDR2 FQGNSA. V lost 5 bases and J lost 7, with 9 bases in between. Here the CDR3 DNA reads TGTGCCAGCAGCAGAGTCGGGAATGAGCAGTTCTTC. Translation gives CASSRVGNEQFF.

V and J are TRBV6-5 and TRBJ1-4; D might be TRBD1 (5 bases). The CDR3 totals 12 residues. Germline CDR1 reads MNHEY; CDR2 reads SVGAGI. V shed 0 bases and J shed 10 bases, with 6 bases lying between them. CDR3 protein: CASSYSGTKLFF. The CDR3 coding sequence is TGTGCCAGCAGTTACTCTGGGACAAAACTGTTTTTT.

The CDR3 DNA reads as TGTGCCGCCTGGGGGGGTGAAAAACTGTTTTTT. Its protein is CAAWGGEKLFF. The V and J genes are TRBV28 and TRBJ1-4; D is perhaps TRBD1 (5 bases). V lost 11 bases and J 7 bases, leaving 11 bases between the germline ends. Germline V gene lookup returns CDR1 MDHEN and CDR2 SYDVKM. The CDR3 length is 11 residues.

The chain joins TRBV30 to TRBJ2-2; possible D gene TRBD1, 6 bases. The length of the CDR3 is 16 residues. The V gene lost 2 bases and the J gene lost 5 bases, with 18 bases spanning the gap. Germline assignment: CDR1 GTSNPN and CDR2 SVGIG (reference sequence). The CDR3 loop is CAWSPLLKQGTGELFF. DNA of the CDR3: TGTGCCTGGAGTCCCCTCTTAAAACAGGGAACCGGGGAGCTGTTTTTT.

In this sample, this clone turned up once. The V call is TRBV7-2, the J call TRBJ2-7, with 11 bases that match TRBD1. CDR3 length: 15 residues. Germline V lookup: CDR1 SGHTA, CDR2 FQGNSA. The V and J ends lost 5 bases and 4 bases, in that order; junction bases with no gene match: 7. CDR3 region: CASSTLGQGGYEQYF. For the CDR3, the DNA is TGTGCCAGCAGCACCCTGGGACAGGGGGGGTACGAGCAGTACTTC.

This clone was picked up one time. This chain connects TRBV10-3 to TRBJ2-3, with 7 bases that match TRBD2. V shed 6 bases and J 1 base; nucleotides not matched to a gene: 7. This CDR3 has 15 residues. The germline CDR1 and CDR2 sequences are ENHRY and SYGVKD. The CDR3 sequence is CAIRSSRGGTDTQYF. The CDR3 nucleotides are TGTGCCATCAGAAGTTCTCGGGGGGGCACAGATACGCAGTATTTT.

The rearrangement uses TRBV7-6 and TRBJ1-3; 8 bases are shared with TRBD1. In germline, CDR1 is SGHVS, CDR2 FNYEAQ. Trimming cost V 1 base and J 0 bases; bases outside gene matches: 17. The CDR3 contains 21 residues. DNA for the CDR3: TGTGCCAGCAGCTTAGTTTATATCGGACAGGGTTCGGTGGACTCTGGAAACACCATATATTTT. Translating gives CASSLVYIGQGSVDSGNTIYF. Variable domain in full (rest from reference TRBV7-6 and TRBJ1-3): GAGVSQSPRYKVTKRGQDVALRCDPISGHVSLYWYRQALGQGPEFLTYFNYEAQQDKSGLPNDRFSAERPEGSISTLTIQRTEQRDSAMYRCASSLVYIGQGSVDSGNTIYFGEGSWLTVV.

The chain has TRBV5-5 and TRBJ2-1; 10 bases fit TRBD2. Looked up from germline, CDR1 is SGHKS and CDR2 is YYEKEE (reference sequence). The CDR3 length is 15 residues. The junction had 6 bases not matched to a gene; V was cut back by 1 base and J by 8 bases. The CDR3, as DNA: TGTGCCAGCAGCTTGACTAGCGGGACCTCCGATGAGCAGTTCTTC. Its protein is CASSLTSGTSDEQFF. Combining the CDR3 with reference TRBV5-5 and TRBJ2-1 gives the whole variable domain DAGVTQSPTHLIKTRGQQVTLRCSPISGHKSVSWYQQVLGQGPQFIFQYYEKEERGRGNFPDRFSARQFPNYSSELNVNALLLGDSALYLCASSLTSGTSDEQFFGPGTRLTVL.